This T cell receptor beta chain came from a study of somatic mutations in cytotoxic T cells in rheumatoid arthritis (dated by TCRdb to the late 2010s). At the level of the whole study: Some V beta antibody-stained T-cell populations were flow-sorted on a FACSAria II or Sony SH800 at nearly 100% purity, and sorted V beta1+ cells also underwent TCRB sequencing. To characterize clonality, the study used TCRB deep sequencing while asking whether somatic mutations are carried by expanded CD8+ T-cell clones in newly diagnosed, untreated rheumatoid arthritis. TCRB deep sequencing covered 65 to 80 patients with rheumatoid arthritis along with 15 to 20 healthy controls. The median ages of the patient and control groups were essentially identical. The paper's findings and limits, for the study overall: No adjustment for multiple comparisons was made for the slight TRBV07 underrepresentation in patients. The antigen targets of the expanded CD8+ clones were unknown, and absence from virus-specific databases did not rule out viral specificity. Several identical CD8+ TCRB sequences were found in both blood and synovial fluid, and in about an eighth of the roughly 65 patients the largest CD8+ clone exceeded 20% of CD8+ cells. Healthy controls showed no age-related increase in CD8+ clonality, whereas patients did (Spearman r ~ 0.5). Rheumatoid arthritis patients and age-matched healthy controls did not significantly differ in CD8+ T-cell clonality.

Buffy coats from approximately 22 blood donors served as healthy controls, a group that was around 54% female with a median age of approximately 61 years (range roughly 20-75). CD4+ and CD8+ cells were isolated by positive magnetic bead selection on an AutoMACS, and purity was checked by flow cytometry. Peripheral blood mononuclear cells were obtained using density gradient separation with Ficoll-Paque PLUS. DNA was extracted from CD4-enriched, CD8-enriched or PBMC samples with Nucleospin Tissue or Tissue XS kits and quantified with a Qubit 2.0 fluorometer. Sequencing of TCRB CDR3 was done on genomic DNA with the immunoSEQ assay. The authors processed their data as follows. Analyses were restricted to productive TCRB rearrangements. Defining a clone by its unique TCRB CDR3 sequence, the study calculated clonality as a productive clonality index derived from Shannon entropy. Repertoire overlap for a pair of samples was computed from each clone's template counts relative to total templates per sample. V-gene usage measured by flow cytometry correlated with TCRB sequencing V-gene usage, with a Spearman r of less than 0.65. Drawn from immuneACCESS, this table holds only the in-frame rearrangements with V and J called that TCRdb kept. Clones are partly lost; checked studies trace under half to an unresolved V gene and leave the rest unexplained. From that table come the V and J calls and clone size; the DNA was used to work out D and trimming. The sample table lists fewer than 20,000 clones, 74% of them with a count of one. The ten largest clones take up about 5.7% of the sample.

Trimming takes 0 bases off V and 2 bases off J; junction bases not matched to a gene: 4. Looking up the germline V gene (reference sequence) yields CDR1 MNHNY and CDR2 SVGAGI. Including cysteine and phenylalanine, the CDR3 has 15 amino acids. Only the CDR3 region is kept as DNA, spanning 45 bases read in frame from base 1. Details on this clone: No antigen is known for it. No per-base quality is available; no much larger clone lies one base away.

The TCR sequence derives from a man aged 60 to 75 in good health. The sequenced sample consisted of CD8+ T cells sorted from blood. In this chain, TRBV6-6 is recombined with TRBJ2-7, with 7 central nucleotides matching TRBD1. The DNA sequence reads TGTGCCAGCAGTTACTCCCCGACAGGGCCCTACGAGCAGTACTTC. Translated, it reads CASSYSPTGPYEQYF.